In this sample, the clone carrying this T cell receptor (beta chain) turned up many times. This entry comes from a study of T cells in Graves' hyperthyroidism and ophthalmopathy. CDR3 length equals 14 residues. Germline CDR1 is SGHNT and CDR2 is YENEEA. V was cut by 5 bases and J by 7 bases, with 18 bases left in between. RNA transcripts provided the source from which TCR beta CDR3 regions were amplified. During a first-round RT-PCR of the TCR CDR3, the HTBI primer set was used. One entry per CDR3 protein, called by TCRdb with MiXCR from the multiplex PCR reads. The table lists around 290,000 distinct CDR3 sequences, roughly 15% of them singletons.

The rearrangement links TRBV11-3 to TRBJ2-7; tentative D call: TRBD2 (5 bases). Sequencing was done on a sample of blood. The sequence was obtained from a woman between 35 and 50 years old with Graves' hyperthyroidism. The CDR3 DNA follows: TGTGCCAGCAGCCCACGGGAAACTTCGGAAGAGCAGTACTTC. Translating it yields CASSPRETSEEQYF.